These 25 T cell receptor beta chains came from one sample sequenced in a study of chemoradiotherapy in HPV16-positive cancers. Assay used: immunoSEQ multiplex PCR; TCRdb lists only in-frame clones, some missing. The data contain roughly 3,000 clones, roughly 88% of them seen just once; the ten biggest clones take up approximately 4%. This specimen was tumor tissue, taken from a patient who underwent chemoradiotherapy. All receptors come from a human donor with HPV-associated anogenital cancer.

This clone was seen only a few times. The chain is built from TRBV7-9 and TRBJ2-5; the match to TRBD2 covers 8 bases. The ends lost 5 bases at V and 5 bases at J; junction bases unmatched: 10. The CDR3 sequence is 15 residues long. Per germline, CDR1 SEHNR and CDR2 FQNEAQ (reference sequence). The CDR3 DNA reads as TGTGCCAGCAGCGCGCAAAGCGGGAGCACGGAGACCCAGTACTTC. Its translation: CASSAQSGSTETQYF.

The rearrangement uses TRBV6-5 and TRBJ2-7; TRBD1 agrees at 8 bases. J gave up 6 bases and V 6 bases, and 10 bases lay outside the gene matches. Germline CDR1 and CDR2: MNHEY and SVGAGI. The CDR3 length is 14 residues. The CDR3: CASRGSDRGGEQYF. The CDR3 DNA sequence: TGTGCCAGCAGAGGGTCCGACAGGGGAGGCGAGCAGTACTTC.

The chain couples TRBV11-2 to TRBJ1-1; D uncertain. Trimming shortened V by 4 bases and J by 4 bases, and 13 bases separated the two germline ends. The CDR3 is 14 amino acids. Germline V gene data show CDR1 as SGHAT and CDR2 as FQNNGV. This chain's CDR3 is CASSSVLFATEAFF. DNA for the CDR3: TGTGCCAGCAGCTCCGTTTTGTTCGCCACTGAAGCTTTCTTT.

This sequence joins TRBV6-6 and TRBJ1-2; 7 bases are a match to TRBD1. Unmatched junction bases numbered 3, after V lost 3 bases and J lost 5 bases. CDR1 and CDR2 (germline): MNHNY, SVGAGI (reference sequence). This CDR3 contains 13 residues. In nucleotides, the CDR3 is TGTGCCAGCAGTTATCAGGGGGAATATGGCTACACCTTC. Translation gives CASSYQGEYGYTF.

This clone was recorded once. The genes are TRBV5-5 and TRBJ1-1; 7 bases match TRBD1. Losses at the gene ends were 3 bases for V and 8 bases for J; bases not matched to a gene: 4. The CDR3 loop spans 12 amino acids. Germline V gene data show CDR1 as SGHKS and CDR2 as YYEKEE (reference sequence). CDR3 sequence (DNA): TGTGCCAGCAGCTCGCAGGACAGGGAAGCTTTCTTT. Translated, it gives CASSSQDREAFF. Together with reference TRBV5-5 and TRBJ1-1, the CDR3 gives the full variable domain: DAGVTQSPTHLIKTRGQQVTLRCSPISGHKSVSWYQQVLGQGPQFIFQYYEKEERGRGNFPDRFSARQFPNYSSELNVNALLLGDSALYLCASSSQDREAFFGQGTRLTVV.

The chain has TRBV5-1 and TRBJ1-5; no definite D call. Trimming took 3 bases from V and 2 from J, leaving 6 bases between them. Germline assignment: CDR1 SGHRS and CDR2 YFSETQ. CDR3 length equals 13 residues. CDR3: CASSSDGNQPQHF. For the CDR3, the DNA is TGCGCCAGCAGCTCGGACGGCAATCAGCCCCAGCATTTT.

This CDR3 reads CASSPQGSDTQYF. The DNA for the CDR3 is TGTGCCAGCAGTCCCCAGGGAAGCGATACGCAGTATTTT. V usage is TRBV2 and J usage is TRBJ2-3; D is perhaps TRBD1 (5 bases). V lost 5 bases and J lost 6, with 12 bases in between. The CDR3 runs 13 residues. Germline values: CDR1 SNHLY, CDR2 FYNNEI.

This chain links TRBV11-2 with TRBJ2-5; 9 nucleotides align to TRBD1. There are 15 residues in the CDR3. Trimming cost V 5 bases and J 5 bases; bases outside gene matches: 9. The V gene's germline CDR1 is SGHAT and CDR2 FQNNGV. CDR3 bases: TGTGCCAGCAGCCCGGCCGGGACAGGGTTGGAGACCCAGTACTTC. This translates into CASSPAGTGLETQYF.

In regard to this clone: This sample includes further DNA sequences coding for the same CDR3. The V and J genes are TRBV30 and TRBJ1-1; 8 nucleotides align to TRBD1. The germline gives CDR1 GTSNPN, CDR2 SVGIG (reference sequence). V dropped 2 bases and J dropped 5; count of bases not matched to a gene: 7. The CDR3 consists of 14 residues. The CDR3 spells CAWSRSRGQTEAFF. In nucleotides, the CDR3 is TGTGCCTGGAGTAGAAGCAGGGGGCAAACTGAAGCTTTCTTT. The variable domain in full, completed from reference TRBV30 and TRBJ1-1, reads SQTIHQWPATLVQPVGSPLSLECTVEGTSNPNLYWYRQAAGRGLQLLFYSVGIGQISSEVPQNLSASRPQDRQFILSSKKLLLSDSGFYLCAWSRSRGQTEAFFGQGTRLTVV.

This chain uses TRBV28 with TRBJ2-7; D not certain. V dropped 7 bases and J dropped 1 base, with 14 bases sitting between them. The CDR3 extends over 14 amino acids. Germline V gene sequence: CDR1 MDHEN, CDR2 SYDVKM. CDR3 nucleotide sequence: TGTGCCAGCAATAAGGTCCTTGGGTCCTACGAGCAGTACTTC. Protein: CASNKVLGSYEQYF.

CDR3 DNA sequence: TGTGCCAGCAGCTTAGGGACTAGCGGGGGTGGGGCCAACGTCCTGACTTTC. Translating gives CASSLGTSGGGANVLTF. The V gene is TRBV7-9, the J gene TRBJ2-6; 13 bases agree with TRBD2. This CDR3 comprises 17 residues. CDR1 is SEHNR and CDR2 is FQNEAQ in the germline V gene (reference sequence). Unmatched junction bases numbered 0, after V lost 1 base and J lost 3 bases. The entire variable domain, with the rest obtained from reference TRBV7-9 and TRBJ2-6, is as follows: DTGVSQNPRHKITKRGQNVTFRCDPISEHNRLYWYRQTLGQGPEFLTYFQNEAQLEKSRLLSDRFSAERPKGSFSTLEIQRTEQGDSAMYLCASSLGTSGGGANVLTFGAGSRLTVL.

The chain uses TRBV19 and TRBJ2-5; TRBD2 matches 11 bases. The CDR3 has 14 amino acids. J was trimmed by 2 bases and V by 10 bases; bases with no gene match: 6. Germline V gene data show CDR1 as LNHDA and CDR2 as SQIVND (reference sequence). CDR3 DNA: TGTGCCACCCAAGGGACTAGCGGACAAGAGACCCAGTACTTC. Protein product: CATQGTSGQETQYF.

The J gene is TRBJ1-4, the V gene TRBV4-1, with 7 bases aligning to TRBD1. The CDR3 contains 14 residues. The germline gives CDR1 MGHRA, CDR2 YSYEKL. J was trimmed by 5 bases and V by 4 bases; bases with no gene match: 4. This CDR3 is CASSPRGSNEKLFF. Written as DNA, the CDR3 is TGCGCCAGCAGCCCCAGGGGGTCCAATGAAAAACTGTTTTTT.

V is TRBV5-1 and J is TRBJ2-1; D is perhaps TRBD1 (6 bases). Trimming left V 4 bases short and J 10 bases short, with 21 bases between. CDR3 length equals 15 residues. Germline V gives CDR1 SGHRS, CDR2 YFSETQ. CDR3 DNA sequence: TGCGCCAGCAGCCTGACAGGCTACCGACCTCAGGAGCAGTTCTTC. This gives the protein CASSLTGYRPQEQFF.

This chain uses TRBV4-2 with TRBJ2-2; maybe TRBD1 (6 bases). With 4 bases removed from V and 1 base from J, the gap between germline ends came to 13 bases. Germline values: CDR1 LGHNA, CDR2 YNFKEQ. The CDR3 contains 16 residues. CDR3 in DNA: TGTGCCAGCAGCCCCCTGGGGGCGGGGAACACCGGGGAGCTGTTTTTT. Amino acid sequence: CASSPLGAGNTGELFF.

CDR3: CASSEGLAGALYEQYF. CDR3 DNA sequence: TGTGCCAGCAGTGAGGGGCTAGCGGGAGCTCTTTACGAGCAGTACTTC. The rearrangement uses TRBV6-1 and TRBJ2-7; the match to TRBD2 covers 10 bases. Germline V lookup: CDR1 MNHNS, CDR2 SASEGT. The CDR3 sequence is 16 residues long. Trimming at V came to 3 bases and at J to 4 bases, leaving 9 bases not matched to a gene.

The rearrangement links TRBV28 to TRBJ2-5; D may correspond to TRBD1 or TRBD2 (5 bases each). The V gene lost 3 bases and the J gene lost 4 bases, with 15 bases spanning the gap. This CDR3 is built from 15 residues. Germline V gene sequence: CDR1 MDHEN, CDR2 SYDVKM. DNA of the CDR3: TGTGCCAGCAGTTTGATTCAGGGAGAGGGAGAGACCCAGTACTTC. This encodes CASSLIQGEGETQYF. The full variable domain, its missing parts supplied by reference TRBV28 and TRBJ2-5, is DVKVTQSSRYLVKRTGEKVFLECVQDMDHENMFWYRQDPGLGLRLIYFSYDVKMKEKGDIPEGYSVSREKKERFSLILESASTNQTSMYLCASSLIQGEGETQYFGPGTRLLVL.

The chain carries TRBV10-3 and TRBJ1-2; the D gene is possibly TRBD1 (6 bases). The CDR3 runs to 16 residues. V lost 0 bases and J lost 0, with 11 bases in between. The germline CDR1 and CDR2 sequences are ENHRY and SYGVKD. CDR3 coding DNA: TGTGCCATCAGTGAGTCGGTGACAGGATCTAACTATGGCTACACCTTC. This translates into CAISESVTGSNYGYTF.

CDR3 loop: CASEEFNPGLVYNEQFF. The CDR3 coding sequence is TGTGCCAGCGAAGAGTTCAACCCGGGACTAGTCTACAATGAGCAGTTCTTC. This sequence joins TRBV28 and TRBJ2-1; TRBD2 aligns across 8 bases. The germline CDR1 and CDR2 sequences are MDHEN and SYDVKM. The CDR3 has 17 amino acids. V shed 8 bases, J shed 3 bases, and the junction held 15 bases outside the gene matches. The variable domain in full, with the rest retrieved from reference TRBV28 and TRBJ2-1, is DVKVTQSSRYLVKRTGEKVFLECVQDMDHENMFWYRQDPGLGLRLIYFSYDVKMKEKGDIPEGYSVSREKKERFSLILESASTNQTSMYLCASEEFNPGLVYNEQFFGPGTRLTVL.

The chain recombines TRBV7-9 with TRBJ2-7; possible D gene TRBD2, 5 bases. This CDR3 is built from 13 residues. Germline CDR1 SEHNR, CDR2 FQNEAQ (reference sequence). V lost 5 bases and J lost 4, with 12 bases in between. The CDR3 sequence is CASSPLTSYEQYF. CDR3 bases: TGTGCCAGCAGCCCCCTTACTAGTTACGAGCAGTACTTC.

The chain has TRBV2 and TRBJ2-5; D not resolved. This CDR3 is 12 amino acids long. The ends were cut back, 9 bases at V and 2 bases at J, with 10 bases in the middle. CDR1 SNHLY and CDR2 FYNNEI come from the germline V gene. The CDR3 protein is CARTGPQETQYF. The CDR3 DNA follows: TGTGCCAGGACTGGGCCACAAGAGACCCAGTACTTC.

V and J are TRBV6-1 and TRBJ1-5, with 9 bases lining up with TRBD1. V shed 4 bases, J shed 3 bases, and the junction held 4 bases outside the gene matches. Per germline, CDR1 MNHNS and CDR2 SASEGT. CDR3 length: 15 residues. In nucleotides, the CDR3 is TGTGCCAGCAGTGTGGGGACAGGGCTCAATCAGCCCCAGCATTTT. It translates to CASSVGTGLNQPQHF.

The chain recombines TRBV7-2 with TRBJ2-2; no clear D. Trimming removed 10 bases from V and 3 bases from J, with 21 bases in between. Germline CDR1 is SGHTA and CDR2 is FQGNSA. This CDR3 comprises 16 residues. The CDR3 loop reads CAIPTSTREDTGELFF. The CDR3, as DNA: TGTGCCATCCCAACATCGACACGAGAGGACACCGGGGAGCTGTTTTTT.

The chain has TRBV10-3 and TRBJ2-5; TRBD1 or TRBD2 may be the D gene (5 bases each). CDR3 length: 14 residues. Germline assignment: CDR1 ENHRY and CDR2 SYGVKD. The V end was cut by 2 bases, the J end by 1 base, with 8 bases between. CDR3 bases: TGTGCCATCAGTGAGGGGGGTTTCCAAGAGACCCAGTACTTC. It is translated as CAISEGGFQETQYF.

The chain links TRBV10-3 to TRBJ2-5, with D uncertain. Looked up from germline, CDR1 is ENHRY and CDR2 is SYGVKD. The CDR3 sequence is 14 residues long. V gave up 3 bases and J gave up 1 base, with 9 bases separating them. CDR3 nucleotide sequence: TGTGCCATCAGTGAACAAAGATTCCAAGAGACCCAGTACTTC. It encodes CAISEQRFQETQYF.